One and the same sample provided the 18 T cell receptor beta chains below, sequenced in a study of human T cells and chemical hapten exposure. Time point described: patch test 3, about 24 weeks after DPC sensitization. Treatment of the sample: therapeutic diphenylcyclopropenone sensitization with weekly scalp DPC. TCRdb analysed the RACE reads with MiXCR anew, one entry per CDR3 protein. The table shows 50,000 to 65,000 distinct CDR3 sequences, with approximately 9.9% occurring only once. Sequencing was performed on whole blood, taken in connection with sensitization to the hapten diphenylcyclopropenone (DPC). These receptors were collected from a woman aged 40 to 55 with alopecia areata. Some clones in this sample may be carry-over from other donors' samples.

The V call is TRBV3-1, the J call TRBJ1-2; D remains unclear. The CDR3 runs to 15 residues. In germline, CDR1 is LGHDT, CDR2 YNNKEL (reference sequence). V lost 0 bases, J lost 3 bases, and 11 bases lay in between. CDR3 region: CASSQDALRDYGYTF. Here the CDR3 DNA reads TGTGCCAGCAGCCAAGACGCCCTCCGGGACTATGGCTACACCTTC. The whole variable domain, filled in from reference TRBV3-1 and TRBJ1-2, reads DTAVSQTPKYLVTQMGNDKSIKCEQNLGHDTMYWYKQDSKKFLKIMFSYNNKELIINETVPNRFSPKSPDKAHLNLHINSLELGDSAVYFCASSQDALRDYGYTFGSGTRLTVV.

This clonotype was picked up one time. This chain joins TRBV7-9 and TRBJ2-1; TRBD2 matches 12 bases. V was pared by 5 bases and J by 5 bases, with 7 bases of the junction left unmatched. Germline CDR1 reads SEHNR; CDR2 reads FQNEAQ (reference sequence). The CDR3 totals 16 residues. CDR3 region: CASSILTSGGHNEQFF. CDR3 DNA: TGTGCCAGCAGCATATTGACTAGCGGGGGACACAATGAGCAGTTCTTC.

The sample holds a few counts of this clonotype. One end of the junction does not line up with germline, which may come from a read error. J is TRBJ2-1 and V is TRBV9, with TRBD1 identical over 8 bases. The CDR3 has 14 residues. Germline CDR1 reads SGDLS; CDR2 reads YYNGEE. The CDR3 nucleotides read TGTGCCAGCGGGGTAGGACAGGGTTACAGTGAGCAGTTCTTC. Its protein is CASGVGQGYSEQFF.

This clonotype showed up many times. This chain joins TRBV7-6 and TRBJ1-4; D gene ambiguous. Deletions cut 3 bases from V and 7 bases from J, with 6 bases between. Germline values: CDR1 SGHVS, CDR2 FNYEAQ. CDR3 length: 12 amino acids. CDR3 amino acids: CASSLGGEKLFF. In DNA, the CDR3 is TGTGCCAGCAGCTTGGGCGGTGAAAAACTGTTTTTT.

This clonotype was detected a few times. The CDR3 region is CASSLVSGAEAFF. The CDR3 DNA reads TGTGCCAGCAGCCTAGTCTCCGGGGCTGAAGCTTTCTTT. V usage is TRBV11-2 and J usage is TRBJ1-1; D not resolved. The CDR3 runs 13 residues. Trimming shortened V by 5 bases and J by 6 bases, and 13 bases separated the two germline ends. CDR1 and CDR2 from the germline V gene are SGHAT and FQNNGV.

This clonotype was recorded a few times. J is TRBJ1-5 and V is TRBV20-1; no clear D. Germline V gene data show CDR1 as DFQATT and CDR2 as SNEGSKA (reference sequence). V lost 5 bases to trimming and J lost 6 bases, with 11 bases between them. This CDR3 comprises 12 residues. CDR3: CSAAQSGQPQHF. In DNA, the CDR3 is TGCAGTGCTGCCCAAAGCGGTCAGCCCCAGCATTTT.

This clonotype came up many times. The V gene is TRBV7-8, the J gene TRBJ2-4, with no clear D. The CDR3 consists of 16 residues. Germline-derived CDR1 and CDR2 are SGHVS and FQNEAQ. Trimming removed 1 base from V and 4 bases from J, with 14 bases in between. The CDR3 spells CASSLVVPHGKNIQYF. The CDR3 region has the DNA TGTGCCAGCAGCTTAGTCGTGCCTCATGGTAAAAACATTCAGTACTTC. The full variable domain, its missing parts supplied by reference TRBV7-8 and TRBJ2-4, is GAGVSQSPRYKVAKRGQDVALRCDPISGHVSLFWYQQALGQGPEFLTYFQNEAQLDKSGLPSDRFFAERPEGSVSTLKIQRTQQEDSAVYLCASSLVVPHGKNIQYFGAGTRLSVL.

This clonotype was picked up many times. This chain uses TRBV5-1 with TRBJ1-2; tentatively, D is TRBD1 (6 bases). V dropped 0 bases and J dropped 6 bases, with 6 bases sitting between them. The CDR3 totals 12 residues. CDR1 and CDR2 (germline): SGHRS, YFSETQ. The CDR3 nucleotides read TGCGCCAGCAGCTTGGACAGGGATGGCTACACCTTC. Translation gives CASSLDRDGYTF. Filled out from reference TRBV5-1 and TRBJ1-2, the complete variable domain reads KAGVTQTPRYLIKTRGQQVTLSCSPISGHRSVSWYQQTPGQGLQFLFEYFSETQRNKGNFPGRFSGRQFSNSRSEMNVSTLELGDSALYLCASSLDRDGYTFGSGTRLTVV.

The chain is built from TRBV29-1 and TRBJ1-2; no firm D call. CDR1 is SQVTM, CDR2 ANQGSEA, per germline. Trimming took off 1 base at V and 5 bases at J, with 11 bases between the two ends. This CDR3 has 13 amino acids. CDR3 sequence: CSVEVADGYGYTF. The CDR3 nucleotides read TGCAGCGTTGAAGTTGCGGACGGGTATGGCTACACCTTC. The whole variable domain, filled in from reference TRBV29-1 and TRBJ1-2, reads SAVISQKPSRDICQRGTSLTIQCQVDSQVTMMFWYRQQPGQSLTLIATANQGSEATYESGFVIDKFPISRPNLTFSTLTVSNMSPEDSSIYLCSVEVADGYGYTFGSGTRLTVV.

This clonotype was counted only a few times. The rearrangement links TRBV30 to TRBJ1-2; 9 bases line up with TRBD1. CDR1 is GTSNPN, CDR2 SVGIG, per germline (reference sequence). CDR3 length equals 17 residues. J gave up 8 bases and V 0 bases, and 16 bases lay outside the gene matches. As DNA, the CDR3 is TGTGCCTGGAGTGTACTAAGGACCGTACAGGGGGCTAGAGGCTACACCTTC. As protein: CAWSVLRTVQGARGYTF. Filled out from reference TRBV30 and TRBJ1-2, the complete variable domain reads SQTIHQWPATLVQPVGSPLSLECTVEGTSNPNLYWYRQAAGRGLQLLFYSVGIGQISSEVPQNLSASRPQDRQFILSSKKLLLSDSGFYLCAWSVLRTVQGARGYTFGSGTRLTVV.

V and J are TRBV10-3 and TRBJ2-5, with D uncertain. Per germline, CDR1 ENHRY and CDR2 SYGVKD. This CDR3 comprises 13 residues. Trimming took off 6 bases at V and 1 base at J, with 9 bases between the two ends. In DNA, the CDR3 is TGTGCCATCAGGCAGGCCCCCCAAGAGACCCAGTACTTC. Encoded protein: CAIRQAPQETQYF.

This clonotype was seen many times. The chain is built from TRBV11-2 and TRBJ2-3; D is possibly TRBD2 (6 bases). CDR1 and CDR2 (germline): SGHAT, FQNNGV. The ends were cut back, 1 base at V and 2 bases at J, with 7 bases in the middle. CDR3 length equals 14 residues. CDR3 region: CASSLAGATDTQYF. The CDR3 DNA reads as TGTGCCAGCAGCTTAGCGGGAGCCACAGATACGCAGTATTTT.

The chain is built from TRBV2 and TRBJ1-4, with TRBD1 identical over 9 bases. The CDR3 is made up of 14 amino acids. Germline V gives CDR1 SNHLY, CDR2 FYNNEI. The V gene end was trimmed by 4 bases and the J gene end by 5 bases; junction bases not matched to a gene: 2. CDR3 region: CASSAGQGNEKLFF. As DNA, the CDR3 is TGTGCCAGCAGTGCCGGACAGGGGAATGAAAAACTGTTTTTT.

This clonotype was observed a few times. The gene calls are TRBV20-1 and TRBJ1-1, with D unclear. V was pared by 5 bases and J by 5 bases, with 6 bases between. Germline CDR1 DFQATT, CDR2 SNEGSKA (reference sequence). This CDR3 is 10 amino acids long. The CDR3 DNA sequence: TGCAGTGCTCTCGGGACTGAAGCTTTCTTT. Protein product: CSALGTEAFF.

Only a few counts were recorded for this clonotype. The V call is TRBV5-1, the J call TRBJ1-4, with D perhaps matching TRBD1 (5 bases). Deletions cut 4 bases from V and 5 bases from J, with 18 bases between. The V gene's germline CDR1 is SGHRS and CDR2 YFSETQ. CDR3 length: 16 residues. CDR3 DNA sequence: TGCGCCAGCAGCACCGGACACGGGGCCCGGAATGAAAAACTGTTTTTT. As protein: CASSTGHGARNEKLFF.

In its sample, this clonotype was seen many times. The V call is TRBV12-3 or TRBV12-4, the J call TRBJ2-2; no clear D. V was shortened by 3 bases and J by 5 bases, with 25 bases between the two germline ends. This CDR3 is 19 amino acids long. This CDR3 reads CASSLRSGLGQARTGELFF. DNA of the CDR3: TGTGCCAGCAGTTTGCGTTCGGGTTTGGGTCAGGCACGAACCGGGGAGCTGTTTTTT.

V usage is TRBV20-1 and J usage is TRBJ1-6; D gene unclear. The CDR3 totals 16 residues. Trimming took off 5 bases at V and 0 bases at J, with 14 bases between the two ends. Germline V CDR1 and CDR2: DFQATT, SNEGSKA (reference sequence). In DNA, the CDR3 is TGCAGTGCTCCTCGCACCGTCAGCTCCTATAATTCACCCCTCCACTTT. Amino acid sequence: CSAPRTVSSYNSPLHF.

This clonotype came up a few times. The chain employs TRBV14 and TRBJ1-1; the D gene is possibly TRBD1 (5 bases). V was cut by 0 bases and J by 0 bases, with 17 bases left in between. Germline V lookup: CDR1 SGHDN, CDR2 FVKESK. The CDR3 extends over 18 amino acids. CDR3: CASSQDSTWGALNTEAFF. In DNA form, the CDR3 reads TGTGCCAGCAGCCAAGATTCAACGTGGGGCGCGTTGAACACTGAAGCTTTCTTT.